Following are 21 T cell receptor beta chains from one sample sequenced in a study of Ad26.COV2.S vaccination and SARS-CoV-2 variants. Described treatment: around 19 received Ad26.COV2.S at low or high dose, single or two shots; 5 received placebo; per-sample allocation not given. Sample collection was performed on day 63 after the first vaccine or placebo injection. The assay was immunoSEQ multiplex PCR, and TCRdb's table has in-frame clones only and misses some. In the table there are around 310,000 clones, roughly 90% of which are singletons. The sequencing used peripheral blood, collected in a trial of Ad26.COV2.S vaccine versus placebo. The receptors were gathered from a person aged 18-60 years who received the Ad26.COV2.S COVID-19 vaccine or a placebo.

This clone has only one observation. The rearrangement joins TRBV19 to TRBJ2-3, with 10 nucleotides matching TRBD2. The CDR3 is 15 residues long. V was pared by 3 bases and J by 2 bases, with 2 bases of the junction left unmatched. Germline CDR1 reads LNHDA; CDR2 reads SQIVND (reference sequence). CDR3 nucleotide sequence: TGTGCCAGTAGTATTCTAGCGGGGGCCACAGATACGCAGTATTTT. This encodes CASSILAGATDTQYF. Supplemented by reference TRBV19 and TRBJ2-3, the full variable domain reads DGGITQSPKYLFRKEGQNVTLSCEQNLNHDAMYWYRQDPGQGLRLIYYSQIVNDFQKGDIAEGYSVSREKKESFPLTVTSAQKNPTAFYLCASSILAGATDTQYFGPGTRLTVL.

This chain's CDR3 is CASSFRARSEQYF. The CDR3 DNA reads as TGTGCCAGCAGCTTCCGGGCCAGGAGCGAGCAGTACTTC. The chain employs TRBV7-2 and TRBJ2-7; D unresolved. V gave up 3 bases and J gave up 6 bases, with 12 bases separating them. CDR3 size: 13 residues. Germline-derived CDR1 and CDR2 are SGHTA and FQGNSA. The full variable domain, with the rest looked up from reference TRBV7-2 and TRBJ2-7, is GAGVSQSPSNKVTEKGKDVELRCDPISGHTALYWYRQSLGQGLEFLIYFQGNSAPDKSGLPSDRFSAERTGGSVSTLTIQRTQQEDSAVYLCASSFRARSEQYFGPGTRLTVT.

This chain uses TRBV5-1 with TRBJ1-5, with D maybe TRBD1 (5 bases). The V end was cut by 4 bases, the J end by 2 bases, with 16 bases between. This CDR3 region has 16 residues. Germline V gives CDR1 SGHRS, CDR2 YFSETQ. CDR3 bases: TGCGCCAGCAGCCCGATGGCGGGGCAGGGCAATCAGCCCCAGCATTTT. This encodes CASSPMAGQGNQPQHF. Full variable domain (outside the CDR3, taken from reference TRBV5-1 and TRBJ1-5): KAGVTQTPRYLIKTRGQQVTLSCSPISGHRSVSWYQQTPGQGLQFLFEYFSETQRNKGNFPGRFSGRQFSNSRSEMNVSTLELGDSALYLCASSPMAGQGNQPQHFGDGTRLSIL.

The rearrangement uses TRBV6-2 or TRBV6-3 and TRBJ1-1; a possible D gene is TRBD1 (5 bases). Looked up from germline, CDR1 is MNHEY and CDR2 is SVGEGT. The V and J ends lost 2 bases and 8 bases respectively, with 9 bases between them. The CDR3 spans 12 residues. CDR3 loop: CASSYMNREAFF. Here the CDR3 DNA reads TGTGCCAGCAGTTACATGAACAGGGAAGCTTTCTTT.

The gene calls are TRBV19 and TRBJ2-1, with 8 bases that match TRBD1. CDR1 LNHDA and CDR2 SQIVND come from the germline V gene (reference sequence). V gave up 7 bases and J gave up 7 bases; unmatched junction bases: 6. The CDR3 totals 13 residues. The CDR3 DNA reads as TGTGCCAGTACCGGACAGGGTGGTAATGAGCAGTTCTTC. It codes for CASTGQGGNEQFF.

The genes are TRBV24-1 and TRBJ2-3, with TRBD1 as a possible D gene (6 bases). CDR1 is KGHDR and CDR2 is SFDVKD in the germline V gene. Trimming left V 9 bases short and J 4 bases short, with 16 bases between. CDR3 length equals 14 residues. In nucleotides, the CDR3 is TGTGCCACCTCTCGGGAACAGGGAGCAGATACGCAGTATTTT. Protein: CATSREQGADTQYF.

CDR3 in amino acids: CASSSGGGVDTEAFF. The CDR3 DNA reads TGCGCCAGCAGCTCCGGCGGGGGGGTAGACACTGAAGCTTTCTTT. The rearrangement joins TRBV5-1 to TRBJ1-1, with D tentatively TRBD1 (5 bases). CDR3 length: 15 amino acids. From germline, CDR1 is SGHRS and CDR2 YFSETQ. Trimming pared 3 bases from V and 3 bases from J, leaving 15 bases between.

This clone was seen a single time. This chain uses TRBV7-2 with TRBJ1-2; the D is unclear. The germline gives CDR1 SGHTA, CDR2 FQGNSA. V was clipped by 5 bases and J by 0 bases, with 10 bases between them. The CDR3 length is 14 residues. The CDR3 loop reads CASSDRNTNYGYTF. DNA for the CDR3: TGTGCCAGCAGCGATAGGAATACTAACTATGGCTACACCTTC.

V and J are TRBV6-5 and TRBJ1-1; TRBD1 matches at 7 bases. This CDR3 spans 14 amino acids. Germline CDR1 reads MNHEY; CDR2 reads SVGAGI. V dropped 7 bases and J dropped 2; count of bases not matched to a gene: 7. The DNA for the CDR3 is TGTGCCAGCACCTACAGGGGTGGAAACACTGAAGCTTTCTTT. Amino acids: CASTYRGGNTEAFF.

The chain uses TRBV29-1 and TRBJ1-1; D possibly corresponds to TRBD1 (5 bases). This CDR3 is 19 amino acids long. From germline, CDR1 is SQVTM and CDR2 ANQGSEA. Trimming removed 7 bases from V and 4 bases from J, with 34 bases in between. The CDR3 bases are TGCAGCGCCCAAGGGGATTCGGGGGATTATGTGAGGTTCAGCACTGAAGCTTTCTTT. Its protein product is CSAQGDSGDYVRFSTEAFF. The entire variable domain, with the rest obtained from reference TRBV29-1 and TRBJ1-1, is as follows: SAVISQKPSRDICQRGTSLTIQCQVDSQVTMMFWYRQQPGQSLTLIATANQGSEATYESGFVIDKFPISRPNLTFSTLTVSNMSPEDSSIYLCSAQGDSGDYVRFSTEAFFGQGTRLTVV.

The genes are TRBV4-3 and TRBJ1-5; no clear D. The germline V and J ends were trimmed by 0 bases and 5 bases, with 5 bases remaining between them. CDR1 and CDR2 from the germline V gene are LGHNA and YSLEER. CDR3 length: 13 amino acids. The CDR3 spells CASSQDRDQPQHF. As DNA, the CDR3 is TGCGCCAGCAGCCAAGATCGTGATCAGCCCCAGCATTTT.

The V and J genes are TRBV5-6 and TRBJ1-6, with D uncertain. There are 15 residues in the CDR3. Germline lookup yields CDR1 SGHDT and CDR2 YYEEEE. V gave up 0 bases and J gave up 4 bases, with 8 bases separating them. Written as DNA, the CDR3 is TGTGCCAGCAGCTTGGTCAGCCTATATAATTCACCCCTCCACTTT. Its translation: CASSLVSLYNSPLHF. Drawing the rest from reference TRBV5-6 and TRBJ1-6, the complete variable domain is DAGVTQSPTHLIKTRGQQVTLRCSPKSGHDTVSWYQQALGQGPQFIFQYYEEEERQRGNFPDRFSGHQFPNYSSELNVNALLLGDSALYLCASSLVSLYNSPLHFGNGTRLTVT.

The J gene is TRBJ2-1, the V gene TRBV10-3; 7 positions agree with TRBD1. CDR3 length: 15 amino acids. With 6 bases clipped from V and 7 bases from J, the junction kept 12 bases outside the gene matches. The germline V gene encodes CDR1 ENHRY and CDR2 SYGVKD. The CDR3 nucleotides read TGTGCCATCAGGGGACCGGGACAGCCGGGGAATGAGCAGTTCTTC. Residues: CAIRGPGQPGNEQFF.

The chain recombines TRBV28 with TRBJ1-6, with D possibly TRBD1 on 5 matching bases. Trimming shortened V by 5 bases and J by 9 bases, and 17 bases separated the two germline ends. Germline CDR1 reads MDHEN; CDR2 reads SYDVKM. This CDR3 has 15 residues. CDR3 in amino acids: CASSPIRGVTSPLHF. CDR3 sequence (DNA): TGTGCCAGCAGTCCTATTAGGGGAGTGACTTCACCCCTCCACTTT.

The chain combines TRBV7-8 with TRBJ2-1; 7 bases match TRBD2. V was pared by 4 bases and J by 8 bases, with 11 bases of the junction left unmatched. The CDR3 has 15 amino acids. Germline CDR1 is SGHVS and CDR2 is FQNEAQ. CDR3 region: CASSSWTRDRDEQFF. Written as DNA, the CDR3 is TGTGCCAGCAGCTCCTGGACTAGGGATCGCGATGAGCAGTTCTTC.

This clone was seen just once. This chain joins TRBV7-2 and TRBJ1-2; D unclear. Trimming shortened V by 1 base and J by 2 bases, and 5 bases separated the two germline ends. The germline CDR1 and CDR2 sequences are SGHTA and FQGNSA. This CDR3 contains 13 residues. The CDR3 here is CASSLVQNYGYTF. The CDR3 coding sequence is TGTGCCAGCAGCTTAGTACAGAACTATGGCTACACCTTC.

This chain joins TRBV6-5 and TRBJ1-4, with 8 bases aligning to TRBD1. The ends lost 0 bases at V and 6 bases at J; junction bases unmatched: 3. The CDR3 is made up of 15 amino acids. Germline values: CDR1 MNHEY, CDR2 SVGAGI. In DNA, the CDR3 is TGTGCCAGCAGTTACTCTGGACAGGGCTATGAAAAACTGTTTTTT. Its protein product is CASSYSGQGYEKLFF.

This clone was seen a handful of times. The chain combines TRBV7-9 with TRBJ1-6; the match to TRBD1 covers 9 bases. Unmatched junction bases numbered 9, after V lost 4 bases and J lost 8 bases. Per germline, CDR1 SEHNR and CDR2 FQNEAQ (reference sequence). The CDR3 consists of 16 residues. DNA of the CDR3: TGTGCCAGCAGCTCCAGGACAGGGGAGATGGATTCACCCCTCCACTTT. The encoded protein is CASSSRTGEMDSPLHF.

The genes are TRBV5-1 and TRBJ1-5; tentative D call: TRBD1 (5 bases). Germline CDR1 SGHRS, CDR2 YFSETQ. The CDR3 loop spans 13 amino acids. Trimming cost V 0 bases and J 5 bases, with 6 bases left between them. CDR3: CASSLGGDQPQHF. In DNA form, the CDR3 reads TGCGCCAGCAGCTTGGGGGGGGATCAGCCCCAGCATTTT. Variable domain in full (rest from reference TRBV5-1 and TRBJ1-5): KAGVTQTPRYLIKTRGQQVTLSCSPISGHRSVSWYQQTPGQGLQFLFEYFSETQRNKGNFPGRFSGRQFSNSRSEMNVSTLELGDSALYLCASSLGGDQPQHFGDGTRLSIL.

V and J are TRBV19 and TRBJ1-1; perhaps TRBD1 as D (5 bases). The CDR3 totals 15 residues. The V gene's germline CDR1 is LNHDA and CDR2 SQIVND (reference sequence). Deletions cut 7 bases from V and 0 bases from J, with 15 bases between. The CDR3 region is CASKGRRGMNTEAFF. The CDR3 DNA is TGTGCCAGTAAGGGTAGGCGGGGCATGAACACTGAAGCTTTCTTT.

This clone was counted once. The chain has TRBV27 and TRBJ2-4, with D perhaps assigned TRBD1 or TRBD2 (6 bases each). In germline, CDR1 is MNHEY, CDR2 SMNVEV (reference sequence). This CDR3 has 15 residues. Trimming stripped 6 bases from V and 8 bases from J, with 20 bases between. The CDR3 region is CASSLTGLGGYIQYF. The CDR3 DNA is TGTGCCAGCAGCCTAACAGGGTTGGGGGGATACATTCAGTACTTC.